This T cell receptor (beta chain) stems from a study of T cells in localized non-small cell lung cancer. Produced via immunoSEQ multiplex PCR; TCRdb's table is partial and in-frame only. This repertoire shows about 74,000 clones, 65% to 85% found once; its top ten account for under 1.5%. Study-wide points: Longer survival (overall) was linked to higher T cell density in blood. Because sequencing included only one region (of the tumor), heterogeneity remains possible.

Per the germline V gene, CDR1 is MNHNS and CDR2 is SASEGT. The V gene end was trimmed by 2 bases and the J gene end by 3 bases; junction bases not matched to a gene: 2. CDR3 length: 17 residues. To note about this clone: What it recognizes is unknown.

The sequence derives from an older female donor with stage I lung adenocarcinoma. The material was peripheral blood, obtained before any cancer treatment. The chain employs TRBV6-1 and TRBJ2-1, with 15 bases that match TRBD2. CDR3 in DNA: TGTGCCAGCAGTGAATTGGGACTAGCGGGGGGCTACAATGAGCAGTTCTTC. Protein: CASSELGLAGGYNEQFF.